This TCR beta chain was identified during a study of OX40 agonist ivuxolimab in advanced cancers. About the study: Patients receiving dose escalation had hepatocellular carcinoma, melanoma, renal cell or head and neck cancer. General study points: The authors did not determine the antigen specificity of the expanded peripheral T cells.

The repertoire was sequenced with immunoSEQ multiplex PCR; TCRdb's copy has only in-frame clones and lacks some. There are 80,000 to 100,000 clones in the sample; roughly 94% occur only once, and 0.15% to 0.2% lies in the top ten. Points on this clone: Its antigen is not identified.

Systemic immunosuppression or a history of autoimmune disease excluded patients. The clonotype originates from an adult with an advanced solid tumor such as melanoma, head and neck, liver or kidney cancer. Here the sequenced sample was CD4+ or CD8+ T cells sorted from blood, taken in a trial of the OX40 agonist ivuxolimab.

CDR3 sequence (DNA): TGTGCCAGCAGCTTAGTAGGGGACGATCAGCCCCAGCATTTT. This sequence encodes CASSLVGDDQPQHF. The V and J genes are TRBV7-9 and TRBJ1-5, with D possibly matching TRBD1 (5 bases). CDR3 size: 14 residues. The germline V and J ends were trimmed by 1 base and 5 bases, with 9 bases remaining between them. Germline-derived CDR1 and CDR2 are SEHNR and FQNEAQ (reference sequence).